The sequence of this T cell receptor beta chain was determined in a study of CD8+ T cells in alopecia areata. Turning to this clone: The antigen is not known. The identical CDR3 is also encoded by other nucleotide sequences in the sample.

Treatment described: oral pan-JAK inhibitor, 5-10 mg twice daily. Cell sorting on a FACSAria was used to separate CD4+ and CD8+ T cells from the PBMCs. Extracted from the samples, RNA was reverse transcribed into cDNA to serve as the sequencing template. Sequencing was performed with immunoSEQ multiplex PCR; in TCRdb, only in-frame clones are kept and a portion is missing. The sample includes approximately 100,000 clones, around 60% of them seen just once. The CDR3 has 12 amino acids. CDR1 and CDR2 from the germline V gene are SGHRS and YFSETQ. V dropped 3 bases and J dropped 0 bases, with 0 bases sitting between them. Study results and caveats: Affected lesional scalp, above all in alopecia totalis/universalis, was more clonal than normal scalp.

The chain is built from TRBV5-1 and TRBJ2-2; D ambiguous. The source is a human donor with alopecia areata. Sample: CD8+ T cells sorted from blood, taken between weeks 55 and 65, from a patient treated with tofacitinib. CDR3 sequence: CASSSNTGELFF. The CDR3, as DNA: TGCGCCAGCAGCTCGAACACCGGGGAGCTGTTTTTT.